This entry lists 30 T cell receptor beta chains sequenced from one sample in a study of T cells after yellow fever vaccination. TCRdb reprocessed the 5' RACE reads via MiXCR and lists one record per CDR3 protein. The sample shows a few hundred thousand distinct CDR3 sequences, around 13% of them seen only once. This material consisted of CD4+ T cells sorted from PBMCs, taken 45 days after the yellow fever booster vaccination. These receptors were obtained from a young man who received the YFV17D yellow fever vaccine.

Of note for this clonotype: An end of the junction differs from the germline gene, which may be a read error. The CDR3 region is CSATTSGIQETRYF. Written as DNA, the CDR3 is TGCAGTGCTACGACTAGCGGTATACAAGAGACCCGGTACTTC. This chain joins TRBV20-1 and TRBJ2-5, with 9 bases matching TRBD2. The CDR3 totals 14 residues. Germline V gene sequence: CDR1 DFQATT, CDR2 SNEGSKA (reference sequence).

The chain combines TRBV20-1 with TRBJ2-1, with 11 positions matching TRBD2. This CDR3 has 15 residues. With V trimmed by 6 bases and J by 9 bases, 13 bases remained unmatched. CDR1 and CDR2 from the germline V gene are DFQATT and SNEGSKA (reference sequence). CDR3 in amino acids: CSAPKLGTSGGEQFF. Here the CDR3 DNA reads TGCAGTGCCCCCAAACTCGGGACTAGCGGCGGTGAGCAGTTCTTC.

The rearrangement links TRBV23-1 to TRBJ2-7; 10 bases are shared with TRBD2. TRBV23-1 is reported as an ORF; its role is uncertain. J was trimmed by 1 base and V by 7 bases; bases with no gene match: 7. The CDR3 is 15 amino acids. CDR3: CASTGGLAESYEQYF. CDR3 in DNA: TGCGCCAGCACTGGAGGACTAGCGGAATCCTACGAGCAGTACTTC.

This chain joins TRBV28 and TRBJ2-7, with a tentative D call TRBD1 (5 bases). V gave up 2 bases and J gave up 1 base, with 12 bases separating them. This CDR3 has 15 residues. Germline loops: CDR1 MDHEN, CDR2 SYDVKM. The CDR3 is CASSLRPGFSYEQYF. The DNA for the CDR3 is TGTGCCAGCAGTTTAAGGCCAGGGTTTTCCTACGAGCAGTACTTC. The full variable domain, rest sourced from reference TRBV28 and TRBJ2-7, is DVKVTQSSRYLVKRTGEKVFLECVQDMDHENMFWYRQDPGLGLRLIYFSYDVKMKEKGDIPEGYSVSREKKERFSLILESASTNQTSMYLCASSLRPGFSYEQYFGPGTRLTVT.

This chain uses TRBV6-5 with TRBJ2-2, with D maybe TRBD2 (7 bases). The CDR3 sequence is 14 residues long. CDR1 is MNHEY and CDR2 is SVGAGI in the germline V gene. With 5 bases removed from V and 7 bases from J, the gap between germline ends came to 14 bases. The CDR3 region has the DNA TGTGCCAGCAGTCACAGGGAGGGCAACGGGGAGCTGTTTTTT. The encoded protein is CASSHREGNGELFF.

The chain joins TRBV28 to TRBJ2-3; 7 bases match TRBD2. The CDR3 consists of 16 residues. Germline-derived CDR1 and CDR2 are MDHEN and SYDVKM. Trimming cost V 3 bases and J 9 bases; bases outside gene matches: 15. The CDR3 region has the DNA TGTGCCAGCAGTTTCTTAAGCGGCGGTACCGGGGGGACGCAGTATTTT. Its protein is CASSFLSGGTGGTQYF.

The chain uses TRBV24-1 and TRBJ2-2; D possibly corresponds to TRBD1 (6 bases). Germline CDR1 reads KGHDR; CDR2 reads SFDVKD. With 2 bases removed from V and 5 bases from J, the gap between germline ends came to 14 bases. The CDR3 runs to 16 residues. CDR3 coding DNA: TGTGCCACCAGTGATTCTCGCCAGGGGTGGACCGGGGAGCTGTTTTTT. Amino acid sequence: CATSDSRQGWTGELFF.

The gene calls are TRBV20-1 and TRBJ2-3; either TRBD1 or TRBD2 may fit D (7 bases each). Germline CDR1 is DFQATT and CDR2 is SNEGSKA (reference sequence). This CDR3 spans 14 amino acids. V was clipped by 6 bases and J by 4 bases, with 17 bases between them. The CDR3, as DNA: TGCAGTGCCTACAGGGGAAGCGGGGCAGATACGCAGTATTTT. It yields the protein CSAYRGSGADTQYF.

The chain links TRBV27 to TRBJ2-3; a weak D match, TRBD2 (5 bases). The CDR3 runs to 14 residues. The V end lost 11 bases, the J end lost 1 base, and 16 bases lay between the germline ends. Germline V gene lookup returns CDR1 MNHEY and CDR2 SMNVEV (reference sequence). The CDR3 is CASNRIGGTDTQYF. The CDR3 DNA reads TGTGCCTCGAACCGCATCGGGGGCACAGATACGCAGTATTTT.

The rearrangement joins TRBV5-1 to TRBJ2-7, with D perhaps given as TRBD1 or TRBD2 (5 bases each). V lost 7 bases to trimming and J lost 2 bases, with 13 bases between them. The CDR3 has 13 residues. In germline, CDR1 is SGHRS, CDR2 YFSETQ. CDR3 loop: CASAFGTAYEQYF. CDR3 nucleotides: TGCGCCAGCGCCTTCGGGACGGCCTACGAGCAGTACTTC. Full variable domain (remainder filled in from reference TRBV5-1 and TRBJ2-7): KAGVTQTPRYLIKTRGQQVTLSCSPISGHRSVSWYQQTPGQGLQFLFEYFSETQRNKGNFPGRFSGRQFSNSRSEMNVSTLELGDSALYLCASAFGTAYEQYFGPGTRLTVT.

Here the CDR3 reads CASSERGLARGPFF. DNA of the CDR3: TGTGCCAGCAGTGAAAGGGGACTAGCGCGAGGCCCGTTCTTC. The chain is built from TRBV2 and TRBJ2-1, with 10 bases identical to TRBD2. The CDR3 extends over 14 amino acids. Germline-derived CDR1 and CDR2 are SNHLY and FYNNEI. The ends lost 2 bases at V and 15 bases at J; junction bases unmatched: 10.

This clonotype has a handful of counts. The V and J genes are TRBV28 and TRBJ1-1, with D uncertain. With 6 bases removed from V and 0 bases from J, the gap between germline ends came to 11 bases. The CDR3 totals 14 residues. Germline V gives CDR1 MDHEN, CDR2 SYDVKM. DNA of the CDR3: TGTGCCAGCAGCGAAGAGCTTATGAACACTGAAGCTTTCTTT. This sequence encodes CASSEELMNTEAFF.

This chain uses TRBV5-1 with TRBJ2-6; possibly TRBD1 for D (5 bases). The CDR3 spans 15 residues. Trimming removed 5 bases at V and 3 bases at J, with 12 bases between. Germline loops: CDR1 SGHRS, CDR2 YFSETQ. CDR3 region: CASRTTVGGANVLTF. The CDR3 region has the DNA TGCGCCAGCAGGACGACAGTTGGTGGGGCCAACGTCCTGACTTTC.

In nucleotides, the CDR3 is TGTGCCAGCAGCTTGGCCACAGTTTCGGATACGCAGTATTTT. This sequence encodes CASSLATVSDTQYF. V and J are TRBV5-6 and TRBJ2-3; D gene unclear. Germline V gives CDR1 SGHDT, CDR2 YYEEEE. CDR3 size: 14 residues. Deletions cut 0 bases from V and 6 bases from J, with 11 bases between. Combining the CDR3 with reference TRBV5-6 and TRBJ2-3 gives the whole variable domain DAGVTQSPTHLIKTRGQQVTLRCSPKSGHDTVSWYQQALGQGPQFIFQYYEEEERQRGNFPDRFSGHQFPNYSSELNVNALLLGDSALYLCASSLATVSDTQYFGPGTRLTVL.

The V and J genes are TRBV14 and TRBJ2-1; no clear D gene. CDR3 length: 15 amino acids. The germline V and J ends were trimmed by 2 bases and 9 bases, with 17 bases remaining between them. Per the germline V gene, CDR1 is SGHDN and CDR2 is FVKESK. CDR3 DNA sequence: TGTGCCAGCAGCCAATACAAAGGTCCCAATATTGAGCAGTTCTTC. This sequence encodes CASSQYKGPNIEQFF.

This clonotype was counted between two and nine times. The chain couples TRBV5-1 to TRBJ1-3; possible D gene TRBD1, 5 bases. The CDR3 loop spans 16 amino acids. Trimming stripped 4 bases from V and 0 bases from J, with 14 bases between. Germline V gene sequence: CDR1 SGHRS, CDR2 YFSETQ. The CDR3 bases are TGCGCCAGCAGCCAGAAGGGGCAATCCTCTGGAAACACCATATATTTT. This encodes CASSQKGQSSGNTIYF.

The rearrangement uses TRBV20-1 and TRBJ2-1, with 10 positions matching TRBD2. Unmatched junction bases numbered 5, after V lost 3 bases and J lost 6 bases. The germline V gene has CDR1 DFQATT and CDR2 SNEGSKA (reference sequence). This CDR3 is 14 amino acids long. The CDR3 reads CSASLAGDRNEQFF. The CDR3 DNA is TGCAGTGCTAGCCTAGCGGGAGATCGCAATGAGCAGTTCTTC.

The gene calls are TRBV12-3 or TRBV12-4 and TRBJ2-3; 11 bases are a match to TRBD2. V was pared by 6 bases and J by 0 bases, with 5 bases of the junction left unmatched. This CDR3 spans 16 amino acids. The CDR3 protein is CASSHGTSGSTDTQYF. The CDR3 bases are TGTGCCAGCAGCCATGGGACTAGCGGAAGCACAGATACGCAGTATTTT.

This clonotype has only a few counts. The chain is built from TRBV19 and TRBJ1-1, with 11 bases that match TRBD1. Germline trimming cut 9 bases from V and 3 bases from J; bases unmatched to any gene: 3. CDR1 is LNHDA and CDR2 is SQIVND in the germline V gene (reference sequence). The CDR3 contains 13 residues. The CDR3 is CASMDRGHTEAFF. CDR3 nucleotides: TGTGCCAGCATGGACAGGGGGCACACTGAAGCTTTCTTT.

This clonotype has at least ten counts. The CDR3 protein is CASSLFDSYEQYF. DNA for the CDR3: TGCGCCAGCAGCTTATTCGACAGCTACGAGCAGTACTTC. The V and J genes are TRBV5-1 and TRBJ2-7, with D tentatively TRBD1 (5 bases). Germline CDR1 SGHRS, CDR2 YFSETQ. V shed 2 bases and J shed 3 bases, with 9 bases lying between them. CDR3 length: 13 residues.

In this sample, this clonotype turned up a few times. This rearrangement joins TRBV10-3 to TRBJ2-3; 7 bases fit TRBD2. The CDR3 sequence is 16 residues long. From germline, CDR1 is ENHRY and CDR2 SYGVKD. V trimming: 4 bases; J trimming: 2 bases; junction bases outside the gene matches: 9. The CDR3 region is CAISAPPSGVTDTQYF. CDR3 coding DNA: TGTGCCATCAGTGCCCCCCCGAGCGGGGTCACAGATACGCAGTATTTT.

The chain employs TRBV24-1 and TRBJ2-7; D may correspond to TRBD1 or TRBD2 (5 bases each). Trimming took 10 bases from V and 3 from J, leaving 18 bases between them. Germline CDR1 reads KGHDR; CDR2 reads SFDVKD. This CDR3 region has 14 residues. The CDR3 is CATAPKGTVYEQYF. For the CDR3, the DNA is TGTGCCACAGCTCCTAAGGGGACCGTCTACGAGCAGTACTTC.

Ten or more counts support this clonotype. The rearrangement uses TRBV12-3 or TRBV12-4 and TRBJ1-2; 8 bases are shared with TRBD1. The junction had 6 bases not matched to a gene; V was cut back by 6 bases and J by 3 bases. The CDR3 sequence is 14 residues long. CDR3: CASRTTGVDYGYTF. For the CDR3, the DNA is TGTGCCAGCAGAACGACAGGGGTCGACTATGGCTACACCTTC.

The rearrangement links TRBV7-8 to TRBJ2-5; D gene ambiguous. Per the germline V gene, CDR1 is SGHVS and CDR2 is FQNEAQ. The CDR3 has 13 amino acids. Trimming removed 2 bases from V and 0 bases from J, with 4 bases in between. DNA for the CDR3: TGTGCCAGCAGCTTAAGGTACCAAGAGACCCAGTACTTC. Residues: CASSLRYQETQYF.

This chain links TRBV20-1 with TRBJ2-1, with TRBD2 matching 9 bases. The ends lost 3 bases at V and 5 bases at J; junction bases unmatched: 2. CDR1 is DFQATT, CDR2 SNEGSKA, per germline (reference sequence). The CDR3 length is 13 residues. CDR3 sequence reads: CSASEREDNEQFF. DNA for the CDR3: TGCAGTGCTAGTGAGCGGGAGGACAATGAGCAGTTCTTC.

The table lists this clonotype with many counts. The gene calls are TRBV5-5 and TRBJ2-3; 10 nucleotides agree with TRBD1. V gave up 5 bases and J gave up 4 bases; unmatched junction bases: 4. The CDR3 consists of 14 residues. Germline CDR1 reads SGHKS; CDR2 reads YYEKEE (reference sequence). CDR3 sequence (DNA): TGTGCCAGCAGGACAGGGGGCTTTGCAGATACGCAGTATTTT. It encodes CASRTGGFADTQYF. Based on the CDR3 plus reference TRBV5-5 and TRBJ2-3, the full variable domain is DAGVTQSPTHLIKTRGQQVTLRCSPISGHKSVSWYQQVLGQGPQFIFQYYEKEERGRGNFPDRFSARQFPNYSSELNVNALLLGDSALYLCASRTGGFADTQYFGPGTRLTVL.

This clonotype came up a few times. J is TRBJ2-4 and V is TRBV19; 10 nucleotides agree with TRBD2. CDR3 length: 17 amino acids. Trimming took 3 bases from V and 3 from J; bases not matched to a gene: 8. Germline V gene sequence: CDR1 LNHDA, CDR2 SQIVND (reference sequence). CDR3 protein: CASSISAGGRDKNIQYF. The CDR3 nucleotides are TGTGCCAGTAGTATCTCAGCGGGAGGGCGAGACAAAAACATTCAGTACTTC.

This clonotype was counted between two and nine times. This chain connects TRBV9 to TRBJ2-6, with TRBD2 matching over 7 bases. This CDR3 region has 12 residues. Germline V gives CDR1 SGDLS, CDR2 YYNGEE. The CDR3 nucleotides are TGTAAGCGGGGTCCTGGGGCCAACGTCCTGACTTTC. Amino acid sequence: CKRGPGANVLTF.

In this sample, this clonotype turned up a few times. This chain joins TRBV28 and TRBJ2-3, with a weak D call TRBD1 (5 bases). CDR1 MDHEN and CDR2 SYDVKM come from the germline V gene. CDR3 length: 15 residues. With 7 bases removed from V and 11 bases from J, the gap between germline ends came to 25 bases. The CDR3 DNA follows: TGTGCCAGCACAAGAGCTAGATCAGCTTCCAGGGAGCAGTATTTT. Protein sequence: CASTRARSASREQYF.

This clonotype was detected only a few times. The CDR3 region has the DNA TGTGCCGCCGGGGGGCTTCGGGATACGCAGTATTTT. Its translation: CAAGGLRDTQYF. The rearrangement uses TRBV7-8 and TRBJ2-3; a possible D gene is TRBD2 (7 bases). CDR3 length equals 12 residues. V was pared by 11 bases and J by 6 bases, with 15 bases between. CDR1 SGHVS and CDR2 FQNEAQ come from the germline V gene.